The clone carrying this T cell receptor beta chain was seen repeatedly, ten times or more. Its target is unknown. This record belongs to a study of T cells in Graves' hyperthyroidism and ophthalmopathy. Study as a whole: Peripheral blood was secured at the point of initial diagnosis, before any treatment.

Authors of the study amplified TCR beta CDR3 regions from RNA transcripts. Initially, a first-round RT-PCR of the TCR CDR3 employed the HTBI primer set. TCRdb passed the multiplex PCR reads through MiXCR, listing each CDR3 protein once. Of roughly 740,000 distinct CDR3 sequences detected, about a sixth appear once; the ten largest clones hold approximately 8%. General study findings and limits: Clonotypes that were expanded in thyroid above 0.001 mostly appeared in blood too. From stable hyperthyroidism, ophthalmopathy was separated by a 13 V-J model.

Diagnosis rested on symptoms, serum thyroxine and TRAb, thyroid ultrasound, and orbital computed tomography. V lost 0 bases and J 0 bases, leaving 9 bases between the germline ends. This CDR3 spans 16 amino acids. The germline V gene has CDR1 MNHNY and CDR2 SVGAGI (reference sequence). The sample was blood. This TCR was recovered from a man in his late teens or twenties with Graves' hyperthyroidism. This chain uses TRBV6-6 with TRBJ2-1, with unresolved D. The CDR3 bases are TGTGCCAGCAGTTACTCTCCCCCGAGCTCCTACAATGAGCAGTTCTTC. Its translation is CASSYSPPSSYNEQFF.